Sequencing of this T cell receptor (beta chain) was carried out in a study of blood T cell repertoires in COVID-19. At the level of the study: T cells, B-cell-depleted T cells, or PBMCs provided the cDNA or gDNA that served as material.

Germline loops: CDR1 SGHDT, CDR2 YYEEEE. This CDR3 spans 13 amino acids. Trimming stripped 0 bases from V and 3 bases from J, with 6 bases between. The method was immunoSEQ multiplex PCR; TCRdb's version includes in-frame clones alone and lacks a portion of them. The top ten clones hold 0.7% of a sample with more than 450,000 clones, 87% of them seen once. Living in roughly 25 US areas, the participants were between about 18 and 100 years of age. Which cohort a participant joined came from the clinical history participants gave. This chain uses TRBV5-6 with TRBJ1-2; D is possibly TRBD1 (6 bases). This TCR came from a woman aged 18-29 years who had recovered from COVID-19. The sequencing input was PBMCs or T cells enriched from blood (not recorded which). The CDR3 DNA reads as TGTGCCAGCAGCTTGGGACAGGACTATGGCTACACCTTC. Translation: CASSLGQDYGYTF.